A selection of T cell receptor beta chains follows, all from one sample in a study of blood T cell repertoires in COVID-19. Sequencing used immunoSEQ multiplex PCR; TCRdb keeps in-frame clones, though not all of them. The sample includes 350,000 to 450,000 clones, 80% to 90% seen only once; the top ten take around 1.1%. Specimen: PBMCs or T cells enriched from blood (not recorded which). These receptors came from a man aged 25 to 40 who had recovered from COVID-19. Both conserved end residues are part of each CDR3.

TRBJ1-2	TRBV19	CASSRDRVHGYTF
TRBJ2-1	TRBV29-1	CSAGPNNEQFF
TRBJ2-3	TRBV6-5	CASSSGTSGRDTQYF
TRBJ2-7	TRBV7-2	CASSWTSGSSYEQYF
TRBJ1-5	TRBV2	CASRTGLSNQPQHF
TRBJ1-2	TRBV7-8	CASSPGTANYGYTF
TRBJ2-5	TRBV10-3	CAISESVAGLGAGTQYF
TRBJ1-1	TRBV2	CASSEAVDRNTEAFF
TRBJ1-3	TRBV4-1	CASRGRGSGNTIYF
TRBJ2-5	TRBV5-8	CASSLGQGHQETQYF
TRBJ1-5	TRBV27	CASSRTGGNQPQHF
TRBJ2-5	TRBV29-1	CSVKGLGLETQYF
TRBJ2-1	TRBV12-3/TRBV12-4	CASSNTGGNEQFF
TRBJ2-5	TRBV7-2	CASSLAGRASGETQYF
TRBJ2-1	TRBV9	CASSEQGSSYNEQFF
TRBJ2-1	TRBV29-1	CSVEDLPSGPNDEQFF
TRBJ1-1	TRBV11-2	CASSLSDTRYTEAFF
TRBJ1-4	TRBV3-1/TRBV3-2	CASSQGGVREKLFF
TRBJ1-3	TRBV7-9	CASSLAQGAGGNTIYF
TRBJ1-2	TRBV6-5	CASSSYGTGVLGGYTF
TRBJ2-1	TRBV28	CASSLVGSGYNEQFF
TRBJ2-5	TRBV7-6	CASSLTEGETQYF
TRBJ2-5	TRBV27	CASSLSTGQGQETQYF